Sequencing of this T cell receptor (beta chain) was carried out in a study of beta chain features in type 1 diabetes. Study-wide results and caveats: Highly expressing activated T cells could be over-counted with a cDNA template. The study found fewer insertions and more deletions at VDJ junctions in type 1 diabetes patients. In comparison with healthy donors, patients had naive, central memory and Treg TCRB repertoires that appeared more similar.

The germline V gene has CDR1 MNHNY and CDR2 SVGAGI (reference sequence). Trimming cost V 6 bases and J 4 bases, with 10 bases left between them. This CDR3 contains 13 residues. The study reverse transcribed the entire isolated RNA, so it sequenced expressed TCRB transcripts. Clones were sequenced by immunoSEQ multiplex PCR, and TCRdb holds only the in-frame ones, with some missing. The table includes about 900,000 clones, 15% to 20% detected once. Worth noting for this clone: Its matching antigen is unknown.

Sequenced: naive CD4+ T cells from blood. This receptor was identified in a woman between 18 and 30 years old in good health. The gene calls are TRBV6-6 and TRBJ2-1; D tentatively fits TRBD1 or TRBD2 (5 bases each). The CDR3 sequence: CASSTGPYNEQFF. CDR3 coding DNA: TGTGCCAGCAGCACGGGGCCATACAATGAGCAGTTCTTC.